This TCR beta chain was recorded in a study of T cell responses to AZD1222 COVID-19 vaccine. Sequencing was performed with immunoSEQ multiplex PCR; in TCRdb, only in-frame clones are kept and a portion is missing. The top ten hold roughly 1.7% of the sample, which has about 180,000 clones, approximately 94% seen once. Germline lookup yields CDR1 SGHTA and CDR2 FQGNSA. The CDR3 runs 15 residues. Trimming removed 5 bases at V and 0 bases at J, with 12 bases between. This clone showed up just once. The sequence derives from an adult who received the AZD1222 COVID-19 vaccine. The J gene is TRBJ2-3, the V gene TRBV7-2; no clear D gene. The sequencing here drew on peripheral blood, taken 28 days after the second AZD1222 dose. The CDR3 loop reads CASSLGAQSTDTQYF. The CDR3 bases are TGTGCCAGCAGCCTTGGAGCTCAGAGCACAGATACGCAGTATTTT. The complete variable domain, with remaining parts taken from reference TRBV7-2 and TRBJ2-3, reads GAGVSQSPSNKVTEKGKDVELRCDPISGHTALYWYRQSLGQGLEFLIYFQGNSAPDKSGLPSDRFSAERTGGSVSTLTIQRTQQEDSAVYLCASSLGAQSTDTQYFGPGTRLTVL.